The clone carrying this TCR beta chain came up a few times. Germline V gives CDR1 MNHEY, CDR2 SMNVEV (reference sequence). Trimming cost V 4 bases and J 6 bases, with 14 bases left between them. The CDR3 is 14 amino acids. PCR amplification relied on 60 Vbeta primers (plus 13 Jbeta primers). TCRdb's table, derived via immunoSEQ multiplex PCR, lists solely in-frame clones and lacks some. The sample holds around 130,000 clones, around 8.5% seen once. This entry is derived from a study of cytomegalovirus exposure and HLA in healthy donors. The source is a man aged 40-50 years in good health and CMV-seronegative. The chain combines TRBV27 with TRBJ2-3; D is possibly TRBD2 (6 bases). Sequencing was done on a sample of PBMCs. CDR3 amino acids: CASSSGLHGDTQYF. The CDR3, as DNA: TGTGCCAGCAGTTCGGGACTGCACGGGGATACGCAGTATTTT.